This T cell receptor (beta chain) was captured in a study of patients and donors after allogeneic stem cell transplantation. Germline-derived CDR1 and CDR2 are LNHNV and YYDKDF (reference sequence). CDR3 length: 15 residues. The V gene lost 0 bases and the J gene lost 4 bases, with 12 bases spanning the gap. TCRdb processed the RT-PCR reads anew with MiXCR; each CDR3 protein has one entry. The data contain about 200,000 distinct CDR3 sequences, less than 50% of them singletons. The genes are TRBV15 and TRBJ1-2; D gene ambiguous. The sequenced sample was blood, either unsorted or a sorted T cell fraction (not recorded which). This TCR was recovered from a human donor who was either an allogeneic HSCT recipient or a stem cell or donor lymphocyte infusion donor (not recorded which). It is not recorded whose cells these are; they may come from a transplant donor. The CDR3 here is CATSRDRNRAYGYTF. The CDR3 coding sequence is TGTGCCACCAGCAGAGATCGGAACAGAGCCTATGGCTACACCTTC.